The 25 T cell receptor beta chains listed next were all sequenced from one sample in a study of cytomegalovirus exposure and HLA in healthy donors (dated by TCRdb to 2015 to 2018). Library preparation was by the immunoSEQ multiplex PCR assay. The table was pulled from immuneACCESS by TCRdb, which kept in-frame rearrangements only. Such tables lose some clones; where checked, under half of the loss comes from unresolved V genes, and the rest has no known cause. The sample has over 250,000 clones on record, 80% to 90% of them singletons. The ten largest clones capture about 1% of the sample. Sequenced material: PBMCs. The receptors come from a young woman in good health and CMV-seronegative.

The genes are TRBV15 and TRBJ2-7, with TRBD1 identical over 7 bases. With V trimmed by 7 bases and J by 3 bases, 9 bases remained unmatched. CDR3 length: 14 residues. Germline CDR1 and CDR2: LNHNV and YYDKDF (reference sequence). Here the CDR3 reads CATTSDRLDYEQYF. The CDR3 DNA sequence: TGTGCCACCACCTCGGACAGGCTAGACTACGAGCAGTACTTC.

V and J are TRBV15 and TRBJ2-3; a possible D gene is TRBD2 (5 bases). CDR1 is LNHNV and CDR2 is YYDKDF in the germline V gene (reference sequence). The V end lost 5 bases, the J end lost 3 bases, and 18 bases lay between the germline ends. There are 16 residues in the CDR3. The CDR3, as DNA: TGTGCCACCAGCGGCCTCGGACCTCGCGGGACAGATACGCAGTATTTT. It translates to CATSGLGPRGTDTQYF.

This clone was counted a single time. This chain links TRBV27 with TRBJ2-7; weak D call: TRBD2 (6 bases). Trimming removed 1 base at V and 4 bases at J, with 14 bases between. The CDR3 sequence is 15 residues long. CDR1 is MNHEY, CDR2 SMNVEV, per germline (reference sequence). The DNA of the CDR3 is TGTGCCAGCAGTTTATTGGGCGGGACTCTTTACGAGCAGTACTTC. Protein product: CASSLLGGTLYEQYF.

The chain recombines TRBV28 with TRBJ1-1, with 11 bases matching TRBD1. CDR1 and CDR2 (germline): MDHEN, SYDVKM. V was pared by 10 bases and J by 9 bases, with 13 bases of the junction left unmatched. The length of the CDR3 is 14 residues. The CDR3 reads CATSSGQGASQAFF. In DNA, the CDR3 is TGTGCCACCAGCTCCGGACAGGGGGCATCACAAGCTTTCTTT.

The rearrangement links TRBV29-1 to TRBJ1-1, with D tentatively TRBD1 (5 bases). Germline V gives CDR1 SQVTM, CDR2 ANQGSEA. CDR3 length: 12 amino acids. The V end was cut by 2 bases, the J end by 3 bases, with 7 bases between. CDR3: CSVERGYTEAFF. In DNA form, the CDR3 reads TGCAGCGTTGAAAGGGGTTACACTGAAGCTTTCTTT.

The chain couples TRBV28 to TRBJ1-5; the match to TRBD1 covers 7 bases. Germline CDR1 is MDHEN and CDR2 is SYDVKM. The CDR3 contains 15 residues. Germline trimming cut 5 bases from V and 13 bases from J; bases unmatched to any gene: 17. CDR3 residues: CASSPRDRLKEGQHF. The CDR3 nucleotides read TGTGCCAGCAGTCCCCGGGACAGATTAAAAGAGGGGCAGCATTTT. The full variable domain, in which reference TRBV28 and TRBJ1-5 provide the parts outside the CDR3, is DVKVTQSSRYLVKRTGEKVFLECVQDMDHENMFWYRQDPGLGLRLIYFSYDVKMKEKGDIPEGYSVSREKKERFSLILESASTNQTSMYLCASSPRDRLKEGQHFGDGTRLSIL.

V usage is TRBV2 and J usage is TRBJ2-1, with TRBD2 matching 7 bases. This CDR3 is 17 amino acids long. CDR1 and CDR2 from the germline V gene are SNHLY and FYNNEI. The V and J ends lost 2 bases and 6 bases, in that order; junction bases with no gene match: 13. CDR3 residues: CASSESWGAGPLNEQFF. The CDR3 region has the DNA TGTGCCAGCAGTGAATCCTGGGGAGCGGGGCCTCTCAATGAGCAGTTCTTC.

The J gene is TRBJ2-1, the V gene TRBV28, with 10 bases matching TRBD2. The V gene's germline CDR1 is MDHEN and CDR2 SYDVKM. The CDR3 totals 16 residues. The junction had 16 bases not matched to a gene; V was cut back by 8 bases and J by 9 bases. For the CDR3, the DNA is TGTGCCAGCGTGGGGTCTAGCGGGAGCGGGGACAGTGAGCAGTTCTTC. It yields the protein CASVGSSGSGDSEQFF.

The J gene is TRBJ2-3, the V gene TRBV2; the match to TRBD2 covers 8 bases. CDR1 and CDR2 (germline): SNHLY, FYNNEI. The CDR3 has 17 residues. The junction had 10 bases not matched to a gene; V was cut back by 5 bases and J by 0 bases. In nucleotides, the CDR3 is TGTGCCAGCAGTCTTGCGGGGGGACTCTTTAGCACAGATACGCAGTATTTT. Encoded protein: CASSLAGGLFSTDTQYF.

V gene TRBV6-1 combines with J gene TRBJ2-7, with 8 bases that match TRBD1. Germline V gene lookup returns CDR1 MNHNS and CDR2 SASEGT. Unmatched junction bases numbered 2, after V lost 5 bases and J lost 2 bases. This CDR3 region has 13 residues. The CDR3 spells CASSRQGTYEQYF. CDR3 bases: TGTGCCAGCAGTCGACAGGGGACCTACGAGCAGTACTTC.

Concerning this clone itself: In the same sample, other DNA sequences code for this CDR3. The genes are TRBV5-6 and TRBJ2-5, with a possible D match to TRBD2 (5 bases). V was shortened by 0 bases and J by 5 bases, with 8 bases between the two germline ends. The germline V gene has CDR1 SGHDT and CDR2 YYEEEE. The CDR3 extends over 13 amino acids. DNA for the CDR3: TGTGCCAGCAGCTTGGGAGGAGGCGAGACCCAGTACTTC. Protein product: CASSLGGGETQYF. Full variable domain (outside the CDR3, taken from reference TRBV5-6 and TRBJ2-5): DAGVTQSPTHLIKTRGQQVTLRCSPKSGHDTVSWYQQALGQGPQFIFQYYEEEERQRGNFPDRFSGHQFPNYSSELNVNALLLGDSALYLCASSLGGGETQYFGPGTRLLVL.

There are a few counts of this clone. The CDR3 loop reads CASSLGDRVFDEQYF. CDR3 sequence (DNA): TGTGCCAGCAGCTTAGGAGACAGGGTCTTCGACGAGCAGTACTTC. The rearrangement uses TRBV13 and TRBJ2-7, with TRBD1 matching 7 bases. Germline V gives CDR1 PRHDT, CDR2 FYEKMQ (reference sequence). Trimming removed 0 bases from V and 5 bases from J; junction bases left unmatched: 7. This CDR3 comprises 15 residues.

V is TRBV5-1 and J is TRBJ1-1; no reliable D call. Germline-derived CDR1 and CDR2 are SGHRS and YFSETQ. Trimming stripped 3 bases from V and 1 base from J, with 13 bases between. CDR3 length: 15 amino acids. CDR3 sequence (DNA): TGCGCCAGCAGCTCCCCTTACCCGGGGAACACTGAAGCTTTCTTT. It codes for CASSSPYPGNTEAFF.

The chain couples TRBV28 to TRBJ1-1; 10 positions match TRBD1. Trimming at V came to 7 bases and at J to 2 bases, leaving 16 bases not matched to a gene. The germline CDR1 and CDR2 sequences are MDHEN and SYDVKM. The CDR3 is 18 residues long. The CDR3 sequence: CASTPPLGTGAGNTEAFF. The CDR3 coding sequence is TGTGCCAGCACTCCTCCACTGGGGACAGGGGCCGGAAACACTGAAGCTTTCTTT.

This sequence joins TRBV5-1 and TRBJ2-3; TRBD2 aligns across 9 bases. Germline values: CDR1 SGHRS, CDR2 YFSETQ. This CDR3 region has 22 residues. J gave up 1 base and V 3 bases, and 24 bases lay outside the gene matches. CDR3 sequence (DNA): TGCGCCAGCAGCTCCAAGGCGGGGAGGGGGGCCCTTCTAGCGGGACGCACAGATACGCAGTATTTT. Its protein is CASSSKAGRGALLAGRTDTQYF. The entire variable domain, with the rest obtained from reference TRBV5-1 and TRBJ2-3, is as follows: KAGVTQTPRYLIKTRGQQVTLSCSPISGHRSVSWYQQTPGQGLQFLFEYFSETQRNKGNFPGRFSGRQFSNSRSEMNVSTLELGDSALYLCASSSKAGRGALLAGRTDTQYFGPGTRLTVL.

The chain joins TRBV11-2 to TRBJ1-2; tentatively, D is TRBD1 (5 bases). V lost 1 base and J 2 bases, leaving 11 bases between the germline ends. This CDR3 contains 15 residues. Germline V CDR1 and CDR2: SGHAT, FQNNGV. The CDR3 is CASSLGYGGNYGYTF. The CDR3 bases are TGTGCCAGCAGCTTAGGATACGGGGGAAACTATGGCTACACCTTC.

The chain couples TRBV7-9 to TRBJ1-2; 9 bases are a match to TRBD1. Germline lookup yields CDR1 SEHNR and CDR2 FQNEAQ (reference sequence). The V segment lost 5 bases and the J segment 7 bases; nucleotides outside the gene matches: 8. This CDR3 is built from 14 residues. CDR3 sequence reads: CASSRGQGQGGYTF. For the CDR3, the DNA is TGTGCCAGCAGCCGAGGACAGGGACAGGGTGGCTACACCTTC. Based on the CDR3 plus reference TRBV7-9 and TRBJ1-2, the full variable domain is DTGVSQNPRHKITKRGQNVTFRCDPISEHNRLYWYRQTLGQGPEFLTYFQNEAQLEKSRLLSDRFSAERPKGSFSTLEIQRTEQGDSAMYLCASSRGQGQGGYTFGSGTRLTVV.

The gene calls are TRBV4-1 and TRBJ1-5, with 7 bases fitting TRBD1. Unmatched junction bases numbered 7, after V lost 0 bases and J lost 5 bases. Germline CDR1 MGHRA, CDR2 YSYEKL. The CDR3 is 16 residues long. In nucleotides, the CDR3 is TGCGCCAGCAGCCAAGAAATCAGGCAGGGGGATCAGCCCCAGCATTTT. It encodes CASSQEIRQGDQPQHF.

The rearrangement links TRBV6-5 to TRBJ1-2; 8 nucleotides align to TRBD1. This CDR3 is built from 13 residues. J gave up 7 bases and V 2 bases, and 3 bases lay outside the gene matches. CDR1 is MNHEY, CDR2 SVGAGI, per germline. The CDR3 loop is CASSYRQGSGYTF. The CDR3 bases are TGTGCCAGCAGTTACCGACAGGGGAGTGGCTACACCTTC.

The V and J genes are TRBV2 and TRBJ2-7; tentative D call: TRBD2 (6 bases). Trimming cost V 6 bases and J 5 bases, with 17 bases left between them. Germline V gene data show CDR1 as SNHLY and CDR2 as FYNNEI. The CDR3 extends over 14 amino acids. The CDR3 DNA reads TGTGCCAGCAGCTCTCCCCTACTAGCTCACGAGCAGTACTTC. This sequence encodes CASSSPLLAHEQYF.

The chain is built from TRBV21-1 and TRBJ2-5; TRBD1 is the table's D call and was not checked against the DNA. TRBV21-1 is shown as a pseudogene. There are 17 residues in the CDR3. CDR3 DNA: TGTGCCAGCAGCAACGGACAGGCGGCCGGTAAACAAGAGACCCAGTACTTC. Its translation: CASSNGQAAGKQETQYF.

The chain couples TRBV27 to TRBJ2-7; maybe TRBD2 (6 bases). Trimming removed 0 bases at V and 5 bases at J, with 20 bases between. CDR1 and CDR2 (germline): MNHEY, SMNVEV (reference sequence). The CDR3 covers 17 residues. In DNA form, the CDR3 reads TGTGCCAGCAGTTTATCGCGAGTGCAGGGACTCGGCCACGAGCAGTACTTC. This codes for CASSLSRVQGLGHEQYF.

The chain uses TRBV10-1 and TRBJ2-2; the match to TRBD1 covers 8 bases. Germline values: CDR1 WNHNN, CDR2 SYGVQD (reference sequence). This CDR3 is 14 amino acids long. Trimming removed 9 bases from V and 3 bases from J; junction bases left unmatched: 6. Here the CDR3 reads CASGTGGDTGELFF. CDR3 nucleotides: TGCGCCAGTGGTACAGGGGGAGACACCGGGGAGCTGTTTTTT.

V and J are TRBV14 and TRBJ1-4; no definite D call. The CDR3 has 16 residues. V lost 2 bases and J lost 8, with 18 bases in between. Germline V lookup: CDR1 SGHDN, CDR2 FVKESK. For the CDR3, the DNA is TGTGCCAGCAGCCAAACAAGTGTCGGGGTTAGGGAAAAACTGTTTTTT. Residues: CASSQTSVGVREKLFF.

This chain uses TRBV5-1 with TRBJ2-3; 14 nucleotides agree with TRBD2. With 3 bases clipped from V and 0 bases from J, the junction kept 3 bases outside the gene matches. CDR3 size: 17 residues. Germline V gives CDR1 SGHRS, CDR2 YFSETQ. The DNA of the CDR3 is TGCGCCAGCAGCTGGACTAGCGGGGGGTCTAGCACAGATACGCAGTATTTT. Translation gives CASSWTSGGSSTDTQYF.